This T cell receptor beta chain stems from a study of control samples from healthy donors and cancer patients (dated by TCRdb to about 2020). Preparation of the library involved the immunoSEQ multiplex PCR assay. TCRdb limited this immuneACCESS table to in-frame rearrangements with V and J called. A share of clones is missing; checked studies link under half to unresolved V genes, and the rest is unexplained. The sample contains about 92,000 clones, around 82% of them found a single time. Around 9.5% of the sample is in the top ten clones. About this clone itself: Its antigen is unknown. No quality values exist for individual bases; no much larger clone is one base distant.

The receptor's source is a woman aged 55-75 years in good health. The sample was blood.

This receptor carries the CDR3 CASSFRMYVRDNTDTQYF. The DNA reads as follows: TGTGCCAGCAGTTTCCGTATGTATGTCCGGGACAACACAGATACGCAGTATTTT. The chain is assembled from TRBV27 and TRBJ2-3, and perhaps TRBD1 as D gene, on 6 matching bases. The CDR3 runs 18 residues from the cysteine to the phenylalanine. Only the CDR3 region is kept as DNA, spanning 54 bases read in frame from base 1. CDR1 and CDR2 are read off the germline V gene (reference sequence) as MNHEY and SMNVEV. The junction shows trimming of 3 bases on V and 2 bases on J, plus 21 bases between the germline ends.